The rows below give T cell receptor beta chains drawn from one sample of a study of follicular helper T cells after annual influenza vaccination. Measured with immunoSEQ multiplex PCR; TCRdb has only the in-frame clones, and not every one. The sample yields some 12,000 clones, over 70% seen once. Sequences were derived from CXCR5+ CD38- circulating T follicular helper cells from blood, sampled on the day of influenza vaccination. The receptors come from an adult who received the influenza vaccine. CDR3s include the opening cysteine and the closing phenylalanine or tryptophan. The D gene is left open where the match is weak. Clone size is shown for a subset of rows, as once, few, many or a class of expanded clone.

TRBJ2-7 TRBV20-1 - - TGCAGTGCTAATGAATACTACGAGCAGTACTTC CSANEYYEQYF
TRBJ2-7 TRBV6-1 - - TGTGCCACCAGAGGGGACGTTTCAAGGGCCTACGAGCAGTACTTC CATRGDVSRAYEQYF
TRBJ1-1 TRBV2 - - TGTGCCAGCAGTGAATTGGGGGATGTGGCCTACACTGAAGCTTTCTTT CASSELGDVAYTEAFF
TRBJ2-7 TRBV28 TRBD1 - TGTGCCAGCATTCCCGGACAGGCCCATTCCTACGAGCAGTACTTC CASIPGQAHSYEQYF
TRBJ1-6 TRBV10-2 - - TGCGCCGGCAGTCGCAGTAATTCACCCCTCCACTTT CAGSRSNSPLHF
TRBJ2-3 TRBV7-3 - - TGTGCCAGCAGCTTAGGCAAGGGCCTTGGGGCAGATACGCAGTATTTT CASSLGKGLGADTQYF
TRBJ1-1 TRBV19 - - TGTGCCAGTAGTAGCCTTTTCCACACTGAAGCTTTCTTT CASSSLFHTEAFF
TRBJ1-1 TRBV6-6 TRBD1 - TGTGCCAGCAGTCGCCAGCCGGGACAGGGGGCTGAAGCTTTCTTT CASSRQPGQGAEAFF
TRBJ2-5 TRBV15 - - TGTGCCACCAGCAGAGATCCGGGGCCCGGGGAGACCCAGTACTTC CATSRDPGPGETQYF
TRBJ2-5 TRBV4-2 TRBD2 - TGTGCCAGCAGCCAATATCCCCAAGGGCCCAGCGGGGTCGGGGAGACCCAGTACTTC CASSQYPQGPSGVGETQYF
TRBJ2-3 TRBV5-1 - - TGCGCCAGCAGCCCTAGGGGCAACACAGATACGCAGTATTTT CASSPRGNTDTQYF
TRBJ2-1 TRBV29-1 TRBD2 - TGCAGCGTCGCTGGACTAGCGGGGGCCTTAATAAGCTCCTACAATGAGCAGTTCTTC CSVAGLAGALISSYNEQFF
TRBJ2-3 TRBV7-2 TRBD2 - TGTGCCAGCAGCTTGGTCGGGGGGGGCTTAGATACGCAGTATTTT CASSLVGGGLDTQYF
TRBJ1-5 TRBV2 - few TGTGCCAGCACGGGTGCTTATCGCAATCAGCCCCAGCATTTT CASTGAYRNQPQHF
TRBJ1-6 TRBV7-6 TRBD1 few TGTGCCAGCAGCAGTACCACAGGGGCGAATTCACCCCTCCACTTT CASSSTTGANSPLHF
TRBJ2-1 TRBV5-1 - - TGCGCCAGCAGCTTACAGGGGAGGAATGAGCAGTTCTTC CASSLQGRNEQFF
TRBJ2-7 TRBV6-1 - few TGTGCCAGCAGGGCCCCGCAATCTCCCTACGAGCAGTACTTC CASRAPQSPYEQYF
TRBJ1-4 TRBV6-4 TRBD1 - TGTGCCAGCAGTTCACAGGGGGGGAGCGATGAAAAACTGTTTTTT CASSSQGGSDEKLFF
TRBJ1-2 TRBV2 - - TGTGCCAGCAGCCCCGGTCATCTTTCATCCTATGGCTACACCTTC CASSPGHLSSYGYTF
TRBJ2-2 TRBV28 TRBD1 - TGTGCCAGCAGTTCATACCGGACAGGGGGAAACACCGGGGAGCTGTTTTTT CASSSYRTGGNTGELFF
TRBJ1-2 TRBV29-1 - - TGCAGCGGTGGACAGACGAACTATGGCTACACCTTC CSGGQTNYGYTF
TRBJ2-2 TRBV18 - - TGTGCCAGCTCACAACGACCAACGAACACCGGGGAGCTGTTTTTT CASSQRPTNTGELFF
TRBJ2-2 TRBV5-3 - once TGTGCCAGAAGCTGGGAAGACAGGACCACCGGGGAGCTGTTTTTT CARSWEDRTTGELFF
TRBJ2-7 TRBV11-1 TRBD1 few TGTGCCAGCAGCTTAGACAGGGGCCACGAGCAGTACTTC CASSLDRGHEQYF
TRBJ2-2 TRBV10-1 TRBD2 - TGCGCCACCCGGGGACTACACACCGGGGAGCTGTTTTTT CATRGLHTGELFF
TRBJ2-5 TRBV5-1 TRBD2 - TGCGCCAGCAGTAGGGTTAGCGGGGGGCCGAGTGGGAGCGTTGAGACCCAGTACTTC CASSRVSGGPSGSVETQYF
TRBJ2-5 TRBV2 - - TGTGCCAGCAATGAGGCGTTCGGGACCCAGTACTTC CASNEAFGTQYF
TRBJ2-3 TRBV4-1 - - TGCGCCAGCAGCCAACGACCCCCCCCAGATACGCAGTATTTT CASSQRPPPDTQYF
TRBJ1-6 TRBV28 - few TGTGCCAGCAGTTCCGGCGTCAGTCCCCTCCACTTT CASSSGVSPLHF
TRBJ2-6 TRBV7-2 - - TGTGCCAGCTGGTTTCCCGGGGCCAACGTCCTGACTTTC CASWFPGANVLTF
TRBJ2-6 TRBV7-2 - - TGTGCCAGCAGCCGCTGGGGGACCTCTGGGGCCAACGTCCTGACTTTC CASSRWGTSGANVLTF
TRBJ1-2 TRBV28 - - TGTGCCAGCAGTTCCCACTCCGAAAGCTATGGCTACACCTTC CASSSHSESYGYTF
TRBJ1-4 TRBV7-9 TRBD1 - TGTGCCAGCAGCCCGCCCCTTAACAGACAGGGAGAAGGCGAAAAACTGTTTTTT CASSPPLNRQGEGEKLFF
TRBJ2-5 TRBV5-8 - - TGTGCCAGCAGCTTCGGTCACAGCGAAGAGACCCAGTACTTC CASSFGHSEETQYF